What follows are 10 T cell receptor beta chains derived from one specimen sequenced in a study of beta chain features in type 1 diabetes. Reverse transcribing all isolated RNA meant expressed TCRB transcripts were sequenced. Assay: immunoSEQ multiplex PCR; the TCRdb copy retains only in-frame clones and omits some. The sample holds 200,000 to 300,000 clones; about 26% are singletons and the top ten take about 3.9%. The sequenced material came from central memory CD4+ T cells from blood. These receptors were taken from a man aged 25-45 years in good health.

This chain connects TRBV30 to TRBJ2-5; D gene unclear. Per the germline V gene, CDR1 is GTSNPN and CDR2 is SVGIG (reference sequence). The CDR3 runs 16 residues. V lost 0 bases and J 5 bases, leaving 19 bases between the germline ends. CDR3 loop: CAWSVSRTNLRETQYF. The CDR3 region has the DNA TGTGCCTGGAGTGTATCTAGAACTAACCTCCGGGAGACCCAGTACTTC.

This clone was observed a handful of times. The V gene is TRBV15, the J gene TRBJ2-2, with D unclear. There are 16 residues in the CDR3. Germline values: CDR1 LNHNV, CDR2 YYDKDF (reference sequence). V lost 3 bases to trimming and J lost 6 bases, with 17 bases between them. The CDR3 loop reads CATSSLGPAAAGELFF. The CDR3, as DNA: TGTGCCACCAGCAGTCTAGGACCCGCGGCCGCCGGGGAGCTGTTTTTT.

The chain uses TRBV2 and TRBJ1-6; no firm D call. Per germline, CDR1 SNHLY and CDR2 FYNNEI. The CDR3 extends over 14 amino acids. V gave up 6 bases and J gave up 6 bases, with 12 bases separating them. This CDR3 reads CASRPGVSNSPLHF. CDR3 DNA sequence: TGTGCCAGCAGGCCGGGCGTCTCTAATTCACCCCTCCACTTT.

This clone has ten or more counts. V usage is TRBV28 and J usage is TRBJ2-7; D perhaps matches TRBD2 (7 bases). The CDR3 consists of 15 residues. The germline V gene encodes CDR1 MDHEN and CDR2 SYDVKM. The germline V and J ends were trimmed by 7 bases and 8 bases, with 24 bases remaining between them. The CDR3: CASIGGAYFPTQQYF. The CDR3 nucleotides are TGTGCCAGCATAGGGGGGGCCTATTTCCCTACGCAGCAGTACTTC.

The chain carries TRBV7-6 and TRBJ2-1, with D uncertain. The V gene lost 1 base and the J gene lost 4 bases, with 8 bases spanning the gap. The CDR3 spans 14 residues. CDR1 SGHVS and CDR2 FNYEAQ come from the germline V gene. CDR3 region: CASSLVAVYNEQFF. The CDR3 DNA reads TGTGCCAGCAGCTTAGTGGCCGTGTACAATGAGCAGTTCTTC.

This clone was counted a few times. Other DNA sequences in this sample translate to the same CDR3. The chain links TRBV4-3 to TRBJ2-1; 7 nucleotides align to TRBD2. There are 13 residues in the CDR3. Germline V gives CDR1 LGHNA, CDR2 YSLEER. The junction had 0 bases not matched to a gene; V was cut back by 0 bases and J by 7 bases. CDR3 in DNA: TGCGCCAGCAGCCAAGAACTAGCGAATGAGCAGTTCTTC. Its protein product is CASSQELANEQFF.

This clone was seen ten or more times. The chain joins TRBV7-6 to TRBJ2-2; D ambiguous. Looked up from germline, CDR1 is SGHVS and CDR2 is FNYEAQ. There are 14 residues in the CDR3. Deletions cut 0 bases from V and 5 bases from J, with 7 bases between. CDR3 DNA: TGTGCCAGCAGCTTAGCTTACCCAACCGGGGAGCTGTTTTTT. It yields the protein CASSLAYPTGELFF. Together with reference TRBV7-6 and TRBJ2-2, the CDR3 gives the full variable domain: GAGVSQSPRYKVTKRGQDVALRCDPISGHVSLYWYRQALGQGPEFLTYFNYEAQQDKSGLPNDRFSAERPEGSISTLTIQRTEQRDSAMYRCASSLAYPTGELFFGEGSRLTVL.

This clone was picked up a small number of times. The chain employs TRBV5-1 and TRBJ2-5; tentative D call: TRBD1 (6 bases). The CDR3 has 16 amino acids. From germline, CDR1 is SGHRS and CDR2 YFSETQ. The ends were cut back, 0 bases at V and 2 bases at J, with 14 bases in the middle. The CDR3 DNA reads TGCGCCAGCAGCTTGGATTCGCGGACAGCTCAAGAGACCCAGTACTTC. This translates into CASSLDSRTAQETQYF.

The chain links TRBV7-2 to TRBJ2-3; 10 bases match TRBD2. Trimming at V came to 5 bases and at J to 3 bases, leaving 8 bases not matched to a gene. The V gene's germline CDR1 is SGHTA and CDR2 FQGNSA. The CDR3 runs 16 residues. As DNA, the CDR3 is TGTGCCAGCAGCGTTGTAGCGGGAGGAGGAACAGATACGCAGTATTTT. This codes for CASSVVAGGGTDTQYF.

This clone has a handful of counts. This chain connects TRBV5-1 to TRBJ2-5; 9 positions agree with TRBD1. V lost 4 bases and J lost 2; bases outside the gene matches: 6. The length of the CDR3 is 15 residues. The germline V gene encodes CDR1 SGHRS and CDR2 YFSETQ. The CDR3: CASSRLGQGQETQYF. The CDR3 DNA sequence: TGCGCCAGCAGCCGCTTGGGACAGGGACAAGAGACCCAGTACTTC.